This passage covers 12 T cell receptor beta chains from one sample sequenced in a study of blood T cell repertoires in COVID-19. Profiled with immunoSEQ multiplex PCR; TCRdb holds only in-frame clones, not every one. The repertoire holds about 300,000 clones, with 83% as singletons. Specimen: peripheral blood. These receptors were taken from a woman aged 45-65 years who had recovered from COVID-19.

The rearrangement links TRBV7-2 to TRBJ1-3, with TRBD1 matching over 10 bases. Trimming took 5 bases from V and 4 from J; bases not matched to a gene: 2. Germline CDR1 is SGHTA and CDR2 is FQGNSA. This CDR3 contains 14 residues. The DNA for the CDR3 is TGTGCCAGCAGCGGACAGGGGGGGGGAAACACCATATATTTT. This encodes CASSGQGGGNTIYF.

The chain carries TRBV4-1 and TRBJ1-2; 7 bases fit TRBD1. The germline gives CDR1 MGHRA, CDR2 YSYEKL. V shed 9 bases, J shed 5 bases, and the junction held 12 bases outside the gene matches. The CDR3 is 14 amino acids. This CDR3 is CASSPARDSYGYTF. Here the CDR3 DNA reads TGCGCCAGTTCGCCCGCTCGGGACAGTTATGGCTACACCTTC.

The chain employs TRBV27 and TRBJ1-1; D is ambiguous. CDR1 MNHEY and CDR2 SMNVEV come from the germline V gene (reference sequence). The CDR3 consists of 13 residues. Trimming took off 6 bases at V and 4 bases at J, with 12 bases between the two ends. The DNA of the CDR3 is TGTGCCAGCAGGCAGCTTGAGGGCACTGAAGCTTTCTTT. Translating it yields CASRQLEGTEAFF.

The chain joins TRBV24-1 to TRBJ1-1, with 9 bases that match TRBD1. After removal of 4 bases from V and 11 bases from J, the junction contained 10 bases not matched to a gene. This CDR3 has 14 residues. The germline gives CDR1 KGHDR, CDR2 SFDVKD. CDR3: CATSDQPGTGPAFF. CDR3 nucleotide sequence: TGTGCCACCAGTGACCAACCAGGGACAGGGCCCGCTTTCTTT.

The genes are TRBV18 and TRBJ1-2; 7 bases are a match to TRBD1. Germline lookup yields CDR1 KGHSH and CDR2 LQKENI. V trimming: 4 bases; J trimming: 4 bases; junction bases outside the gene matches: 6. There are 14 residues in the CDR3. CDR3 nucleotide sequence: TGTGCCAGCTCACGCGACAGGGCCTCCTATGGCTACACCTTC. Translated, it gives CASSRDRASYGYTF.

A few counts support this clone. Other DNA sequences from this sample encode an identical CDR3 as well. The chain has TRBV18 and TRBJ1-6; D is unresolved. The CDR3 is 15 amino acids. The V gene lost 6 bases and the J gene lost 5 bases, with 14 bases spanning the gap. The germline V gene has CDR1 KGHSH and CDR2 LQKENI. CDR3: CASSPPGGNNSPLHF. CDR3 DNA: TGTGCCAGCTCCCCCCCTGGAGGGAATAATTCACCCCTCCACTTT. The entire variable domain, with the rest obtained from reference TRBV18 and TRBJ1-6, is as follows: NAGVMQNPRHLVRRRGQEARLRCSPMKGHSHVYWYRQLPEEGLKFMVYLQKENIIDESGMPKERFSAEFPKEGPSILRIQQVVRGDSAAYFCASSPPGGNNSPLHFGNGTRLTVT.

This clone was observed a single time. Other DNA sequences in this specimen translate into the identical CDR3. The rearrangement uses TRBV6-2 or TRBV6-3 and TRBJ2-1; D remains unclear. The V end was cut by 5 bases, the J end by 9 bases, with 8 bases between. Germline lookup yields CDR1 MNHEY and CDR2 SVGEGT. The CDR3 has 11 amino acids. CDR3 sequence reads: CASSPPGEQFF. The CDR3 DNA follows: TGTGCCAGCAGTCCCCCCGGTGAGCAGTTCTTC.

Only a few counts were recorded for this clone. The CDR3 DNA is TGTGCCACCAGCAGAGAGGGGCAAAGCACAGATACGCAGTATTTT. Protein: CATSREGQSTDTQYF. The chain recombines TRBV15 with TRBJ2-3, with D tentatively TRBD1 (5 bases). The CDR3 is 15 residues long. Trimming removed 0 bases from V and 0 bases from J, with 7 bases in between. Per the germline V gene, CDR1 is LNHNV and CDR2 is YYDKDF (reference sequence).

Only a few counts were recorded for this clone. The chain recombines TRBV6-4 with TRBJ2-7; perhaps TRBD1 as D (6 bases). This CDR3 has 15 amino acids. The V gene's germline CDR1 is MRHNA and CDR2 SNTAGT. V was pared by 2 bases and J by 3 bases, with 14 bases between. DNA for the CDR3: TGTGCCAGCAGTGACGGGACACCGGCAGGCTACGAGCAGTACTTC. Protein: CASSDGTPAGYEQYF.

The chain uses TRBV10-3 and TRBJ2-1; the match to TRBD2 covers 11 bases. Germline V gene sequence: CDR1 ENHRY, CDR2 SYGVKD. This CDR3 contains 16 residues. Trimming took 10 bases from V and 5 from J; bases not matched to a gene: 13. The CDR3 nucleotides read TGTGCCACCGACCGGGGGGCTAGCGGGGGGCACAATGAGCAGTTCTTC. Encoded protein: CATDRGASGGHNEQFF.

V gene TRBV4-2 combines with J gene TRBJ2-1; D not certain. The germline V gene has CDR1 LGHNA and CDR2 YNFKEQ. The CDR3 loop spans 12 amino acids. With 1 base removed from V and 7 bases from J, the gap between germline ends came to 5 bases. The CDR3 nucleotides read TGTGCCAGCAGCCAAGGTATAAATGAGCAGTTCTTC. This translates into CASSQGINEQFF.

The V and J genes are TRBV7-2 and TRBJ2-5; TRBD2 agrees at 8 bases. The length of the CDR3 is 15 residues. Germline CDR1 SGHTA, CDR2 FQGNSA. With 0 bases clipped from V and 4 bases from J, the junction kept 4 bases outside the gene matches. The CDR3 coding sequence is TGTGCCAGCAGCTTAGCAGGACTAGCTGGAGAGACCCAGTACTTC. Translated, it gives CASSLAGLAGETQYF.